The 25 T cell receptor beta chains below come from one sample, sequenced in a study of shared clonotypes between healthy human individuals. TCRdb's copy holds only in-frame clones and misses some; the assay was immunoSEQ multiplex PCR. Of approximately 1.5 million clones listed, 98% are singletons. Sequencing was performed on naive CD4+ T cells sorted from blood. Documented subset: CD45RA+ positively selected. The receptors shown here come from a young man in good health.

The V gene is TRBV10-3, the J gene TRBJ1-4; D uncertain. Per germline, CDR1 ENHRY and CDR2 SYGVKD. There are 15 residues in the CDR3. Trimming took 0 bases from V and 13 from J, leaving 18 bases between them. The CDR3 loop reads CAISESKSGAPRLFF. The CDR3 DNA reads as TGTGCCATCAGTGAGTCGAAGTCGGGAGCCCCAAGACTGTTTTTT.

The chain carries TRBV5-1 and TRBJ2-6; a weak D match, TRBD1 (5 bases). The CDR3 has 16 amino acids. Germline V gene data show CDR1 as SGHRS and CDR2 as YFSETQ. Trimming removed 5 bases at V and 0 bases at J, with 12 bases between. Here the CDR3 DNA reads TGCGCCAGCAGAACGGCAGGGTTCTCTGGGGCCAACGTCCTGACTTTC. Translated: CASRTAGFSGANVLTF.

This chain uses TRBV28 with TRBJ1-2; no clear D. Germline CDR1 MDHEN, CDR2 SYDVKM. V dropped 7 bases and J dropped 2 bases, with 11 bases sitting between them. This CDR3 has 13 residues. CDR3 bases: TGTGCCAGCAATCTTTTACAGAACTATGGCTACACCTTC. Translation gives CASNLLQNYGYTF.

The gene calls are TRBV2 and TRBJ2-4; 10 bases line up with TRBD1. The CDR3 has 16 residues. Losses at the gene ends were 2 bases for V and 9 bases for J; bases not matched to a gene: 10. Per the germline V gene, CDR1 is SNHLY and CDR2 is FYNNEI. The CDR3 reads CASSENPGTGVGIQYF. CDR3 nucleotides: TGTGCCAGCAGTGAAAATCCCGGGACAGGGGTTGGCATTCAGTACTTC.

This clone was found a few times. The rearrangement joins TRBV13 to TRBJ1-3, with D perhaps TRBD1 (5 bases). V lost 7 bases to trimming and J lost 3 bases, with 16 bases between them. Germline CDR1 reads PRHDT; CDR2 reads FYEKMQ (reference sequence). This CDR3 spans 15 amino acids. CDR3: CASKGWGTRGNTIYF. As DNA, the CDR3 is TGTGCCAGCAAGGGATGGGGGACGCGTGGAAACACCATATATTTT.

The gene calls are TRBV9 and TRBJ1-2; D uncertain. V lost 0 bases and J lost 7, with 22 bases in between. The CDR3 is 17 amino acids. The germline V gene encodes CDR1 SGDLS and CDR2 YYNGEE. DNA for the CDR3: TGTGCCAGCAGCGTAGAGGCGGACCTCTGGGCTACGGGTGGCTACACCTTC. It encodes CASSVEADLWATGGYTF.

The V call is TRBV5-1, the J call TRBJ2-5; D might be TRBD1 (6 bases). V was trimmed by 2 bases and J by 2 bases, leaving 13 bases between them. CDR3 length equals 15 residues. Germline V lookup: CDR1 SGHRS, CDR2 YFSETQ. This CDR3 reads CASSFADSKQETQYF. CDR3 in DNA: TGCGCCAGCAGCTTTGCGGACAGTAAGCAAGAGACCCAGTACTTC.

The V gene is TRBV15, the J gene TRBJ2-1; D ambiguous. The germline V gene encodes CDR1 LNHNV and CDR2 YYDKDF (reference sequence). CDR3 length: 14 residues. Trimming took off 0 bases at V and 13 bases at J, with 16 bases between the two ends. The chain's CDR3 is CATSRDLVRKGQFF. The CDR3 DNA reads TGTGCCACCAGCAGAGACCTGGTCAGGAAGGGACAGTTCTTC.

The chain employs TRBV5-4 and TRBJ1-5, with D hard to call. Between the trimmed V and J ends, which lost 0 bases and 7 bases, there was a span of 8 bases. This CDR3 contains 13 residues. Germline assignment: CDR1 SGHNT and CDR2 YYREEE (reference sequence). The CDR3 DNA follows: TGTGCCAGCAGCTTGGCCGCGGGGCAGCCCCAGCATTTT. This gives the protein CASSLAAGQPQHF.

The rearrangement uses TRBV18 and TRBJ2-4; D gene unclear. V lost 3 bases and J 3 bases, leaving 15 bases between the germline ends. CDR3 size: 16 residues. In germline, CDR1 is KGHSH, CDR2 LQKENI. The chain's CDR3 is CASSPPGLVDKNIQYF. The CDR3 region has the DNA TGTGCCAGCTCACCTCCCGGTTTGGTTGACAAAAACATTCAGTACTTC.

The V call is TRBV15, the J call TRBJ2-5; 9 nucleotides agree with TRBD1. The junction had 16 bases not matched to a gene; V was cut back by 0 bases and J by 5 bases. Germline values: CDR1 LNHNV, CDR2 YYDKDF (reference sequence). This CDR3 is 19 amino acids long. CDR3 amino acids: CATSRDLIPPTGGAETQYF. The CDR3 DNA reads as TGTGCCACCAGCAGAGATCTAATCCCCCCCACAGGGGGCGCGGAGACCCAGTACTTC.

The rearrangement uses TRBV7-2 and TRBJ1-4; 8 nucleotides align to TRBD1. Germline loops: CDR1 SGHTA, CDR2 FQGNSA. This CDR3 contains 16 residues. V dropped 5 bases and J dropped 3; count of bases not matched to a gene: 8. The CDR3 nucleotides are TGTGCCAGCAGCCCGACAGGGGTAGGGCCTAATGAAAAACTGTTTTTT. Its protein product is CASSPTGVGPNEKLFF. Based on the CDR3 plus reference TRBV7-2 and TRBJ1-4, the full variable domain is GAGVSQSPSNKVTEKGKDVELRCDPISGHTALYWYRQSLGQGLEFLIYFQGNSAPDKSGLPSDRFSAERTGGSVSTLTIQRTQQEDSAVYLCASSPTGVGPNEKLFFGSGTQLSVL.

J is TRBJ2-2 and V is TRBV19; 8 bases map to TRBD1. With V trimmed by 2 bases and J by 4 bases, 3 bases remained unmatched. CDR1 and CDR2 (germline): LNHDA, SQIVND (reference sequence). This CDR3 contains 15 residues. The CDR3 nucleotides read TGTGCCAGTAGTATAATCCAGGGGGCCACCGGGGAGCTGTTTTTT. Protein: CASSIIQGATGELFF. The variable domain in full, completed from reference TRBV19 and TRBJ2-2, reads DGGITQSPKYLFRKEGQNVTLSCEQNLNHDAMYWYRQDPGQGLRLIYYSQIVNDFQKGDIAEGYSVSREKKESFPLTVTSAQKNPTAFYLCASSIIQGATGELFFGEGSRLTVL.

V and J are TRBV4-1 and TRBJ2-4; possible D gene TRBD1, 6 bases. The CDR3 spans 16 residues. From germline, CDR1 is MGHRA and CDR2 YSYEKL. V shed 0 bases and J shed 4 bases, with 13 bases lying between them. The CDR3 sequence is CASSQEGQGTKNIQYF. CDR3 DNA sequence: TGCGCCAGCAGCCAAGAAGGTCAGGGGACGAAAAACATTCAGTACTTC.

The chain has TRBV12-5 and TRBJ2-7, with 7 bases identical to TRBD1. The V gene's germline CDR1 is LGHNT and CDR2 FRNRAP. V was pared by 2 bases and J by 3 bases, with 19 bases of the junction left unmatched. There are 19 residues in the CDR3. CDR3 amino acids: CASGLIISGNGTEVYEQYF. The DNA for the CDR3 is TGTGCTAGTGGTTTGATCATATCGGGAAATGGGACAGAGGTCTACGAGCAGTACTTC.

CDR3 sequence reads: CASSQEETVLGKLFF. In DNA, the CDR3 is TGCGCCAGCAGCCAAGAAGAGACGGTACTTGGAAAACTGTTTTTT. This chain links TRBV4-3 with TRBJ1-4; D gene uncertain. Germline CDR1 and CDR2: LGHNA and YSLEER. CDR3 length equals 15 residues. The V gene lost 0 bases and the J gene lost 10 bases, with 15 bases spanning the gap.

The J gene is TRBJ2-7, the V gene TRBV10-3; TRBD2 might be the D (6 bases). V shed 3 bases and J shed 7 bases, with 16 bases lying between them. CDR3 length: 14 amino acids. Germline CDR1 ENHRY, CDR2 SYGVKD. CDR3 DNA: TGTGCCATCAGTGACAAGGCGGGATGGAGGGAGCAGTACTTC. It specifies CAISDKAGWREQYF.

The CDR3: CSVEVDGNQPQHF. For the CDR3, the DNA is TGCAGCGTTGAAGTTGATGGAAATCAGCCCCAGCATTTT. The chain employs TRBV29-1 and TRBJ1-5; unclear D gene. V was pared by 1 base and J by 4 bases, with 8 bases between. The CDR3 has 13 residues. Looked up from germline, CDR1 is SQVTM and CDR2 is ANQGSEA.

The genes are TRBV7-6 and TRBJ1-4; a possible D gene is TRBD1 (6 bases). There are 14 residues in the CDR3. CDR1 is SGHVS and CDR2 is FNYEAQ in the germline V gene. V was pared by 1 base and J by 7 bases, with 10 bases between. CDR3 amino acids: CASSLGQGSEKLFF. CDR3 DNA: TGTGCCAGCAGCTTAGGGCAGGGGAGTGAAAAACTGTTTTTT.

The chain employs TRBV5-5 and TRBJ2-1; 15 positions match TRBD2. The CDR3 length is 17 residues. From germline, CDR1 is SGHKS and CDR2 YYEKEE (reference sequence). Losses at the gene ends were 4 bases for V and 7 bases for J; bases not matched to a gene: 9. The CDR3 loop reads CASSPWTSGRGGNEQFF. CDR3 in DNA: TGTGCCAGCAGCCCGTGGACTAGCGGGAGGGGGGGAAATGAGCAGTTCTTC.

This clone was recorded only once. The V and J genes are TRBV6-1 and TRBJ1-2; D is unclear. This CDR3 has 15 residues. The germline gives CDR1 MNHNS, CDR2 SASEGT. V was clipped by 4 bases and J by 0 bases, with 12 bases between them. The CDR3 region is CASSAGSVPNYGYTF. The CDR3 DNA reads TGTGCCAGCAGTGCAGGAAGTGTACCTAACTATGGCTACACCTTC.

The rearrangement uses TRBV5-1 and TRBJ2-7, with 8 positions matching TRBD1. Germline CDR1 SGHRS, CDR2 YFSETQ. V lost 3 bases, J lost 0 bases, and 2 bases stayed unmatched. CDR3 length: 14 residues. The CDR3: CASSSGQASYEQYF. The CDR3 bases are TGCGCCAGCAGCTCGGGACAGGCCTCCTACGAGCAGTACTTC.

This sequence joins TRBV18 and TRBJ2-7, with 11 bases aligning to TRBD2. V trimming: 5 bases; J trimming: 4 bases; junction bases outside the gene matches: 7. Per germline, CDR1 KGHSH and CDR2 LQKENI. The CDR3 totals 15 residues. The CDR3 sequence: CASSAATSGIYEQYF. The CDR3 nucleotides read TGTGCCAGCTCAGCAGCGACTAGCGGGATTTACGAGCAGTACTTC.

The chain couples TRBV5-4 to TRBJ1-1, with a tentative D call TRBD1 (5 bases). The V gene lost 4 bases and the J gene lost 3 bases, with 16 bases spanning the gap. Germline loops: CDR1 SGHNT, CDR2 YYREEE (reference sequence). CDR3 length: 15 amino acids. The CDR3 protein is CASSPGTRGDTEAFF. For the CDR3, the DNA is TGTGCCAGCAGCCCTGGGACCCGAGGGGACACTGAAGCTTTCTTT.

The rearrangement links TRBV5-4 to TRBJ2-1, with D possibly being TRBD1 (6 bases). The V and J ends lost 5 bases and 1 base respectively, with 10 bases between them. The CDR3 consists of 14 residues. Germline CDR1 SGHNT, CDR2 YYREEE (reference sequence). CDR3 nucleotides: TGTGCCAGCAGTTCTAGGGGGTCCTACAATGAGCAGTTCTTC. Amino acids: CASSSRGSYNEQFF.